Listed below are T cell receptor beta chains from one sample, sequenced in a study of control samples from healthy donors and cancer patients. Profiling relied on immunoSEQ multiplex PCR, and the TCRdb table lists in-frame clones only, not all of them. Seen here are 120,000 or so clones, approximately 90% observed once, and the top ten hold about 7.2%. Material: blood. The receptors shown here come from a woman younger than 35 in good health. The CDR3 runs from the conserved cysteine through the conserved F or W. The order of the fields is V gene, J gene, clone size, D gene, CDR3 DNA, CDR3 protein. A D gene is named only where the DNA matches it firmly. Rows give clone size only sometimes, using once, few, many, or a class for an expanded clone.

TRBV3-1/TRBV3-2	TRBJ1-1	NA	NA	TGTGCCAGCAGCCAAGTACATCTGATGAACACTGAAGCTTTCTTT	CASSQVHLMNTEAFF
TRBV24-1	TRBJ2-5	many	TRBD1	TGTGCCACCAGGCCCTCAGGGGGAGAGACCCAGTACTTC	CATRPSGGETQYF
TRBV30	TRBJ2-3	NA	TRBD1	TGTGCCTGGAGTGTCGGGACAGGGCAATCAGATACGCAGTATTTT	CAWSVGTGQSDTQYF
TRBV7-3	TRBJ2-7	NA	TRBD1	TGTGCCAGCAGCCGGGGACAGGACTACGAGCAGTACTTC	CASSRGQDYEQYF
TRBV24-1	TRBJ2-3	NA	NA	TGTGCCACCAGTGGGAGGTCTACTAGCTTTAACACAGATACGCAGTATTTT	CATSGRSTSFNTDTQYF
TRBV19	TRBJ1-5	NA	NA	TGTGCCAGTAGTATGACGAACAGGAATCAGCCCCAGCATTTT	CASSMTNRNQPQHF
TRBV12-3/TRBV12-4	TRBJ2-1	NA	NA	TGTGCCAGCAGGGGGCGGTCCTACAATGAGCAGTTCTTC	CASRGRSYNEQFF
TRBV4-2	TRBJ1-5	NA	NA	TGTGCCAGCAGCCTATCGGGGGGTTATAGCAATCAGCCCCAGCATTTT	CASSLSGGYSNQPQHF
TRBV7-2	TRBJ2-1	once	TRBD2	TGTGCCAGCAGCTTCGTGACTAGCGGAATTCGGAATGAGCAGTTCTTC	CASSFVTSGIRNEQFF
TRBV5-1	TRBJ2-3	NA	TRBD2	TGCGCCAGTAGGACTAGCGGGAGAGGGGGCACAGATACGCAGTATTTT	CASRTSGRGGTDTQYF
TRBV28	TRBJ2-1	NA	TRBD2	TGTGCCAGCAATAGACTAGCAGTCAATGAGCAGTTCTTC	CASNRLAVNEQFF
TRBV11-2	TRBJ2-5	NA	TRBD2	TGTGCCAGCAGGGGAGTGCGGGAGGGGAAAGAGACCCAGTACTTC	CASRGVREGKETQYF
TRBV4-2	TRBJ2-7	once	TRBD1	TGTGCCAGCAGCCAAGCCACTACTAGGCGGGACAGGGGGTACGAGCAGTACTTC	CASSQATTRRDRGYEQYF
TRBV5-1	TRBJ2-2	NA	NA	TGCGCCAGCAGCTTGGCGGACAGAGACACCGGGGAGCTGTTTTTT	CASSLADRDTGELFF
TRBV7-2	TRBJ2-2	medium-sized	NA	TGTGCCAGCAGCTTAGTTGGAGGCACCGGGGAGCTGTTTTTT	CASSLVGGTGELFF
TRBV19	TRBJ2-1	few	NA	TGTGCCAGTAGTCAGGGATACCATTCCTACAATGAGCAGTTCTTC	CASSQGYHSYNEQFF
TRBV5-4	TRBJ1-1	NA	NA	TGTGCCAGCAGCGCACAGGAGAACACTGAAGCTTTCTTT	CASSAQENTEAFF
TRBV24-1	TRBJ2-5	NA	NA	TGTGCCACCAGTTTCAGAACACAAGAGACCCAGTACTTC	CATSFRTQETQYF
TRBV5-1	TRBJ1-1	NA	TRBD1	TGCGCCAGCACCGTAAGGACAGGGGGTGCTGAAGCTTTCTTT	CASTVRTGGAEAFF
TRBV10-3	TRBJ2-3	NA	TRBD2	TGTGCCATCAGTGACCCCGGGACTAGCAGCGCAGATACGCAGTATTTT	CAISDPGTSSADTQYF
TRBV5-1	TRBJ1-5	NA	NA	TGCGCCAGCAGGGAAGGGGAGGGGAATCAGCCCCAGCATTTT	CASREGEGNQPQHF
TRBV2	TRBJ2-1	NA	NA	TGTGCCAGCAGCCCCACAGGGTTCAATGAGCAGTTCTTC	CASSPTGFNEQFF
TRBV7-3	TRBJ2-1	NA	NA	TGTGCCAGCAGCTTAATGGACAGTGACTACAATGAGCAGTTCTTC	CASSLMDSDYNEQFF
TRBV7-3	TRBJ1-1	NA	NA	TGTGCCAGCAGCAGGATGAACACTGAAGCTTTCTTT	CASSRMNTEAFF
TRBV10-3	TRBJ2-1	NA	NA	TGTGCCATCAGTGCAGGGTATTACAATGAGCAGTTCTTC	CAISAGYYNEQFF
TRBV13	TRBJ1-1	NA	NA	TGTGCCAGTAGGGGATGGAACACTGAAGCTTTCTTT	CASRGWNTEAFF
TRBV11-3	TRBJ2-3	NA	NA	TGTGCCAGCAGCTTACAGGGGTCAGATACGCAGTATTTT	CASSLQGSDTQYF
TRBV2	TRBJ2-7	NA	TRBD2	TGTGCCAGCAGTGAAAGTTCTAGCGGGACCTACGAGCAGTACTTC	CASSESSSGTYEQYF
TRBV20-1	TRBJ2-1	NA	NA	TGCAGTGCTAGTGGGCTCAGTCTAACGTATGAGCAGTTCTTC	CSASGLSLTYEQFF
TRBV24-1	TRBJ2-3	NA	NA	TGTGCCACCAGTGATTCCCCGGGGCACACAGATACGCAGTATTTT	CATSDSPGHTDTQYF
TRBV4-1	TRBJ1-2	few	NA	TGCGCCAGCAGCCGAGCCGGGACAAACTATGGCTACACCTTC	CASSRAGTNYGYTF
TRBV7-2	TRBJ2-3	NA	NA	TGTGCCAGCAGCTTAGAGTTGTTACTAGATACGCAGTATTTT	CASSLELLLDTQYF
TRBV28	TRBJ1-2	NA	TRBD1	TGTGCCAGCAGGGCAGGGGGACCGTTCTATGGCTACACCTTC	CASRAGGPFYGYTF
TRBV7-8	TRBJ2-1	NA	TRBD2	TGTGCCAGCAGCACCGGACTAGTAGGTGAGCAGTTCTTC	CASSTGLVGEQFF
TRBV7-2	TRBJ2-3	once	TRBD1	TGTGCCAGCAGCTTACACCTAAGACAGGGGGTTCTCACAGATACGCAGTATTTT	CASSLHLRQGVLTDTQYF
TRBV9	TRBJ2-2	NA	NA	TGTGCCAGCAGCGTAGAGGGCGCCGGGGAGCTGTTTTTT	CASSVEGAGELFF
TRBV13	TRBJ2-1	NA	NA	TGTGCCAGCAGCTTAGGCCTTACCCATGAGCAGTTCTTC	CASSLGLTHEQFF
TRBV4-1	TRBJ2-1	NA	TRBD2	TGCGCCAGCAGCCATCGAGGGCTAGCGGTACCCGGGGTGAATGAGCAGTTCTTC	CASSHRGLAVPGVNEQFF
TRBV21-1	TRBJ1-1	NA	NA	TGTGCCAGCAGCGCGCCCCGGGACAGGGGGCGAGACACTGAAGCTTTCTTT	CASSAPRDRGRDTEAFF
TRBV5-1	TRBJ2-1	NA	NA	TGCGCCAGCAGCTTGGGGGCGGCGGGCGATGAGCAGTTCTTC	CASSLGAAGDEQFF
TRBV14	TRBJ1-2	NA	TRBD1	TGTGCCAGCAGCCCTCGGACAGGGGGAAGGAACTATGGCTACACCTTC	CASSPRTGGRNYGYTF
TRBV15	TRBJ2-5	NA	NA	TGTGCCACCAGCAGAGGCGTCGAGACCCAGTACTTC	CATSRGVETQYF
TRBV27	TRBJ1-1	NA	NA	TGTGCCAGCGGACGGGGGAACACTGAAGCTTTCTTT	CASGRGNTEAFF
TRBV7-2	TRBJ1-1	NA	NA	TGTGCCAGCAGCTTAGAGAGTTGGGGGACTGAAGCTTTCTTT	CASSLESWGTEAFF
TRBV3-1/TRBV3-2	TRBJ2-5	NA	TRBD2	TGTGCCAGCAGCCACCGGACTAGCGGCGTGGAGACCCAGTACTTC	CASSHRTSGVETQYF
TRBV30	TRBJ2-1	NA	TRBD2	TGTGCCTGGAGTACTAGCGGGGGTTACAATGAGCAGTTCTTC	CAWSTSGGYNEQFF
TRBV7-9	TRBJ2-3	NA	TRBD2	TGTGCCAGCAGCCTCGGGGAGGGGATGACAGATACGCAGTATTTT	CASSLGEGMTDTQYF
TRBV19	TRBJ1-1	once	TRBD1	TGTGCCAGTAGTAAGTGGACAGGGAACACTGAAGCTTTCTTT	CASSKWTGNTEAFF
TRBV14	TRBJ2-3	NA	NA	TGTGCCAGCAGCCCGAGGGATAGATTTACGCAGTATTTT	CASSPRDRFTQYF
TRBV10-3	TRBJ2-3	NA	TRBD1	TGTGCCACGCGGCATCGACAGGGTTCAACTGATACGCAGTATTTT	CATRHRQGSTDTQYF
TRBV2	TRBJ1-1	NA	NA	TGTGCCAGCAGGTGGCGGACTATGGACACTGAAGCTTTCTTT	CASRWRTMDTEAFF
TRBV15	TRBJ2-5	once	TRBD2	TGTGCCACCAGCAGAGTACTAGCGGGAGAAGAGACCCAGTACTTC	CATSRVLAGEETQYF
TRBV5-1	TRBJ2-7	many	NA	TGCGCCAGCGGAACAGACGAACGAGGTGGGCTGACATTGCCCTACGAGCAGTACTTC	CASGTDERGGLTLPYEQYF
TRBV19	TRBJ2-7	NA	TRBD1	TGTGCCAGTAGCCCGACAGGGGGTTTATACGAGCAGTACTTC	CASSPTGGLYEQYF
TRBV19	TRBJ2-7	NA	TRBD1	TGTGCCAGGGACAGGGGATACGAGCAGTACTTC	CARDRGYEQYF
TRBV28	TRBJ2-7	NA	TRBD2	TGTGCCAGCAGCCTACTAGCGGGGCCACGAACCTACGAGCAGTACTTC	CASSLLAGPRTYEQYF
TRBV28	TRBJ1-2	NA	NA	TGTGCCAGCAGTTTAGGGGGAAGGTATGGCTACACCTTC	CASSLGGRYGYTF